In its sample, the clone carrying this T cell receptor beta chain was seen once. In germline, CDR1 is SGHNT, CDR2 YYREEE (reference sequence). CDR3 size: 13 residues. The V gene lost 4 bases and the J gene lost 5 bases, with 13 bases spanning the gap. This record comes from a study of PD-1 blockade in classical Hodgkin lymphoma. Time point here: cycle 4 day 1 (C4D1), after 5 to 7 weeks of nivolumab. Each patient experienced a relapse that followed autologous stem cell transplantation, and brentuximab vedotin exposure varied. Some clones are missing from TCRdb's copy, which holds only in-frame ones; the method was immunoSEQ multiplex PCR. This table holds roughly 100,000 clones, more than 70% found once.

This specimen was peripheral blood mononuclear cells (PBMCs), taken before the fourth cycle of nivolumab. The chain recombines TRBV5-4 with TRBJ2-7; a possible D gene is TRBD1 (5 bases). The sequence was obtained from a human donor with classical Hodgkin lymphoma. CDR3 DNA: TGTGCCAGCAGCGGGCCAGGGCGAGACGAGCAGTACTTC. It is translated as CASSGPGRDEQYF.